Included here is one TCR beta chain sequence, with context. Its specificity is unknown. The data derive from a study of cytomegalovirus exposure and HLA in healthy donors. Study-wide points: The authors assumed roughly uniform sequencing depth across donors for presence/absence analyses.

The ends were cut back, 5 bases at V and 5 bases at J, with 9 bases in the middle. The germline CDR1 and CDR2 sequences are MNHEY and SMNVEV (reference sequence). This CDR3 is 12 amino acids long. PCR involved 60 Vbeta and 13 Jbeta primers. The repertoire was sequenced with immunoSEQ multiplex PCR; TCRdb's copy has only in-frame clones and lacks some. This sample has 200,000 to 250,000 clones, with over 65% found just once. The sequenced sample was PBMCs. This clonotype was sampled from a woman in her fifties or sixties in good health and CMV-seropositive. This chain links TRBV27 with TRBJ1-2; D possibly corresponds to TRBD1 (6 bases). The DNA for the CDR3 is TGTGCCAGCAGTCCACAGGGTTATGGCTACACCTTC. Protein product: CASSPQGYGYTF.